These 3 T cell receptor beta chains were sequenced from one sample in a study of blood T cell repertoires in COVID-19. The table came from immunoSEQ multiplex PCR; TCRdb's copy has only in-frame clones and leaves some out. The table includes 250,000 to 300,000 clones, under 90% detected once. Sample: PBMCs or T cells enriched from blood (not recorded which). The receptors were sampled from a woman in her forties who had recovered from COVID-19.

The chain links TRBV4-1 to TRBJ2-5, with D possibly TRBD2 on 6 matching bases. With 4 bases removed from V and 2 bases from J, the gap between germline ends came to 17 bases. CDR3 size: 16 residues. CDR1 is MGHRA and CDR2 is YSYEKL in the germline V gene. CDR3 sequence reads: CASSREAPSAQETQYF. For the CDR3, the DNA is TGCGCCAGCAGCCGGGAGGCCCCTAGCGCACAAGAGACCCAGTACTTC.

The chain recombines TRBV5-1 with TRBJ2-5; the D gene is possibly TRBD2 (6 bases). CDR3 length: 16 amino acids. Trimming took 4 bases from V and 5 from J, leaving 21 bases between them. CDR1 is SGHRS and CDR2 is YFSETQ in the germline V gene. The CDR3 DNA reads TGCGCCAGCAGCGTACCCGGGGCGGGGACCAAGGAGACCCAGTACTTC. It codes for CASSVPGAGTKETQYF.

The chain links TRBV7-8 to TRBJ1-2; D gene unclear. Trimming took 0 bases from V and 4 from J, leaving 6 bases between them. Germline lookup yields CDR1 SGHVS and CDR2 FQNEAQ. The CDR3 contains 13 residues. CDR3 sequence (DNA): TGTGCCAGCAGCTTAGCAGAGATCTATGGCTACACCTTC. As protein: CASSLAEIYGYTF.